This T cell receptor (beta chain) was captured by sequencing in a study of T cells in Graves' hyperthyroidism and ophthalmopathy. Findings and limits, study-wide: The model anticipated ophthalmopathy a median about 6.5 months pre-onset. Most expanded thyroid clonotypes above 0.001 also appeared in blood.

Stable disease denoted Graves' hyperthyroidism without ophthalmopathy progression within 18 months. Diagnostic assessment was based on clinical symptoms, serum thyroxine and TRAb, thyroid ultrasound and orbital computed tomography. Germline V gene data show CDR1 as MNHNS and CDR2 as SASEGT. The V and J ends lost 7 bases and 1 base respectively, with 10 bases between them. CDR3 length: 13 amino acids. Amplification targeted TCR beta CDR3 regions from RNA transcripts. When the TCR CDR3 underwent first-round RT-PCR, the HTBI primer set was used. TCRdb reprocessed the multiplex PCR reads via MiXCR and lists one record per CDR3 protein. The sample has about 350,000 distinct CDR3 sequences; around 13% are singletons. This clonotype occurred many times. Its specificity is not known.

This chain joins TRBV6-1 and TRBJ1-2; maybe TRBD1 (5 bases). Input material: blood. The receptor's source is a woman between 25 and 40 years old with Graves' hyperthyroidism. The CDR3 sequence is CASIKTVNYGYTF. For the CDR3, the DNA is TGTGCCAGCATCAAGACAGTTAACTATGGCTACACCTTC.